Below, one T cell receptor beta chain is given with its context. This sample was taken from a study of shared clonotypes between healthy human individuals. Roughly 200 ng DNA, around 30,000 T cell genomes, went into each sorted-subset replicate PCR. The assay was immunoSEQ multiplex PCR, and TCRdb's table has in-frame clones only and misses some. This table holds roughly 2.2 million clones, 85% to 95% found once. The germline V and J ends were trimmed by 0 bases and 2 bases, with 11 bases remaining between them. The CDR3 sequence is 15 residues long. In germline, CDR1 is MNHNS, CDR2 SASEGT. The sequenced sample was naive CD4+ T cells from PBMCs. Subset reported: CD45RA+ positively selected. The sequence derives from a man aged 18 to 30 in good health. Some clones in this sample may be carry-over from other donors' samples. J is TRBJ2-7 and V is TRBV6-1; D not certain. In DNA form, the CDR3 reads TGTGCCAGCAGTGAAGCAGGTTGGCAGACCTACGAGCAGTACTTC. It yields the protein CASSEAGWQTYEQYF.